Below, 11 T cell receptor beta chains from the same sample are listed, as sequenced in a study of shared clonotypes between healthy human individuals. TCRdb's table, derived via immunoSEQ multiplex PCR, lists solely in-frame clones and lacks some. Among fewer than 1.8 million clones listed, about 98.5% were seen once. Sequenced input: naive CD4+ T cells sorted from blood. Sample subset: CD45RA+ positively selected. All receptors come from a man aged 30-40 years in good health.

The rearrangement joins TRBV5-4 to TRBJ2-7, with D possibly being TRBD1 or TRBD2 (6 bases each). There are 12 residues in the CDR3. Per germline, CDR1 SGHNT and CDR2 YYREEE (reference sequence). The V end was cut by 3 bases, the J end by 6 bases, with 10 bases between. This CDR3 reads CASSSRGLEQYF. The CDR3 nucleotides are TGTGCCAGCAGCTCCCGGGGGCTCGAGCAGTACTTC.

The chain couples TRBV30 to TRBJ2-1; D call uncertain. From germline, CDR1 is GTSNPN and CDR2 SVGIG (reference sequence). Deletions cut 1 base from V and 10 bases from J, with 5 bases between. The CDR3 consists of 10 residues. CDR3 region: CAWSALEQFF. DNA for the CDR3: TGTGCCTGGAGTGCGCTAGAGCAGTTCTTC.

This chain connects TRBV27 to TRBJ2-1, with D perhaps matching TRBD1 or TRBD2 (6 bases each). Germline-derived CDR1 and CDR2 are MNHEY and SMNVEV (reference sequence). Trimming removed 11 bases from V and 2 bases from J, with 10 bases in between. The CDR3 is made up of 12 amino acids. CDR3 in amino acids: CAVGGTYNEQFF. CDR3 DNA sequence: TGTGCCGTAGGGGGGACCTACAATGAGCAGTTCTTC.

The gene calls are TRBV7-2 and TRBJ2-7; D unclear. Germline V CDR1 and CDR2: SGHTA, FQGNSA. Trimming took off 7 bases at V and 0 bases at J, with 16 bases between the two ends. This CDR3 contains 15 residues. The CDR3 bases are TGTGCCAGCAACATTAGAGCTGGGGTCTCCTACGAGCAGTACTTC. Translating it yields CASNIRAGVSYEQYF.

The chain recombines TRBV6-5 with TRBJ1-5; no clear D. This CDR3 spans 11 amino acids. Germline V CDR1 and CDR2: MNHEY, SVGAGI. V lost 10 bases and J 5 bases, leaving 9 bases between the germline ends. The chain's CDR3 is CATGVDQPQHF. DNA of the CDR3: TGTGCCACCGGGGTGGATCAGCCCCAGCATTTT.

This chain uses TRBV5-8 with TRBJ2-7, with D possibly matching TRBD2 (5 bases). From germline, CDR1 is SGHTS and CDR2 YDEGEE. This CDR3 has 14 amino acids. Trimming took 6 bases from V and 0 from J, leaving 13 bases between them. The CDR3 bases are TGTGCCAGCATCCGATGGAGGAACTCCTACGAGCAGTACTTC. Protein sequence: CASIRWRNSYEQYF.

This sequence joins TRBV5-1 and TRBJ2-3; 7 nucleotides match TRBD2. The ends lost 1 base at V and 4 bases at J; junction bases unmatched: 9. CDR1 SGHRS and CDR2 YFSETQ come from the germline V gene. CDR3 length: 16 amino acids. The CDR3 spells CASSLRRERMADTQYF. The CDR3 nucleotides read TGCGCCAGCAGCTTGCGGCGGGAGAGGATGGCAGATACGCAGTATTTT.

On this clone itself: Compared with germline, one end of the junction differs, possibly owing to a read error. J is TRBJ2-4 and V is TRBV19, with D perhaps TRBD2 (6 bases). The CDR3 spans 17 residues. Germline V gene data show CDR1 as LNHDA and CDR2 as SQIVND (reference sequence). The CDR3 is CSSTRDAGGVAKNIQYF. The CDR3 coding sequence is TGTTCCAGCACGCGGGACGCCGGAGGTGTAGCCAAAAACATTCAGTACTTC. The entire variable domain, with the rest obtained from reference TRBV19 and TRBJ2-4, is as follows: DGGITQSPKYLFRKEGQNVTLSCEQNLNHDAMYWYRQDPGQGLRLIYYSQIVNDFQKGDIAEGYSVSREKKESFPLTVTSAQKNPTAFYLCSSTRDAGGVAKNIQYFGAGTRLSVL.

DNA for the CDR3: TGTGCCAGCAGTCGGATTAGGAGCTCCTACAATGAGCAGTTCTTC. Its translation: CASSRIRSSYNEQFF. The chain couples TRBV28 to TRBJ2-1; unclear D gene. The V end was cut by 5 bases, the J end by 0 bases, with 11 bases between. The CDR3 is 15 amino acids. In germline, CDR1 is MDHEN, CDR2 SYDVKM. Full variable domain (rest looked up from reference TRBV28 and TRBJ2-1): DVKVTQSSRYLVKRTGEKVFLECVQDMDHENMFWYRQDPGLGLRLIYFSYDVKMKEKGDIPEGYSVSREKKERFSLILESASTNQTSMYLCASSRIRSSYNEQFFGPGTRLTVL.

The rearrangement joins TRBV7-2 to TRBJ2-1; D possibly corresponds to TRBD2 (6 bases). V lost 2 bases and J lost 5, with 10 bases in between. CDR1 and CDR2 (germline): SGHTA, FQGNSA. The CDR3 is 14 residues long. Here the CDR3 DNA reads TGTGCCAGCAGCTTATCGCGGGGAAACAATGAGCAGTTCTTC. It encodes CASSLSRGNNEQFF.

This chain joins TRBV6-1 and TRBJ1-1; D is perhaps TRBD1 (6 bases). V shed 1 base and J shed 10 bases, with 13 bases lying between them. This CDR3 region has 13 residues. Germline-derived CDR1 and CDR2 are MNHNS and SASEGT. The CDR3 region has the DNA TGTGCCAGCAGTGAAGTCCGACAGGATGGAGCTTTCTTT. Protein: CASSEVRQDGAFF.